What follows describes a single TCR beta chain. The sample belongs to a study of blood T cell repertoires in COVID-19. Methods used by the authors: Amplified reference gene primers provided the basis for estimating nucleated cell counts. Clones were sequenced by immunoSEQ multiplex PCR, and TCRdb holds only the in-frame ones, with some missing. V and J calls and clone size are as listed in that table; D and trimming were resolved from the DNA. The table records about 160,000 clones, 80% of them present only once. This CDR3 has 15 amino acids. Trimming took 0 bases from V and 5 from J; bases not matched to a gene: 6. The germline gives CDR1 SGHTS, CDR2 YDEGEE. Cohort allocation depended upon clinical history that participants reported. Two consecutive negative NP/OP PCR tests, clearance, or resolved symptoms defined Cohort 3 recovery.

Sequenced material: PBMCs or T cells enriched from blood (not recorded which). V gene TRBV5-8 combines with J gene TRBJ1-1; 8 positions match TRBD1. The receptor was isolated from a woman aged 60-75 years who had recovered from COVID-19. This CDR3 is CASSLAGQGWTEAFF. The CDR3 DNA is TGTGCCAGCAGCTTGGCAGGACAGGGCTGGACTGAAGCTTTCTTT.